Listed here are 28 T cell receptor beta chains from one sample, sequenced in a study of CD8+CD57+ T cells in acquired aplastic anemia. The template used for profiling TCR beta VDJ and CDR3 was genomic DNA. TCRdb re-called the reads with MiXCR, one entry per CDR3 protein. Of 120,000 or so distinct CDR3 sequences listed, about two fifths are singletons. All sequencing subjects had displayed CD8+CD57+ cell expansion on flow cytometry. Input material: sorted CD4+, CD8+, or CD8+CD57+ T cells (not recorded which) from PBMCs. These receptors all come from a human donor with aplastic anemia.

This clonotype was seen a few times. The chain couples TRBV2 to TRBJ2-5; 9 nucleotides agree with TRBD2. J was trimmed by 5 bases and V by 4 bases; bases with no gene match: 5. The CDR3 covers 14 residues. CDR1 and CDR2 from the germline V gene are SNHLY and FYNNEI. This CDR3 reads CASSGMAGGETQYF. CDR3 nucleotide sequence: TGTGCCAGCAGTGGAATGGCGGGGGGGGAGACCCAGTACTTC.

The rearrangement joins TRBV15 to TRBJ2-5; D gene ambiguous. The CDR3 totals 16 residues. The ends were cut back, 1 base at V and 5 bases at J, with 17 bases in the middle. Germline V lookup: CDR1 LNHNV, CDR2 YYDKDF (reference sequence). The CDR3 bases are TGTGCCACCAGCAGAGTGGGCAATCTACCTGGGGAGACCCAGTACTTC. Translating it yields CATSRVGNLPGETQYF.

The chain carries TRBV19 and TRBJ2-7, with 10 bases that match TRBD1. V dropped 3 bases and J dropped 2; count of bases not matched to a gene: 4. Germline V gives CDR1 LNHDA, CDR2 SQIVND (reference sequence). This CDR3 has 15 amino acids. Written as DNA, the CDR3 is TGTGCCAGTAGTATTCGGGGGACAGGGGCCTACGAGCAGTACTTC. This translates into CASSIRGTGAYEQYF.

A remark on this clonotype: A read error may explain this, as a much larger clone is one base away. The conserved closing phenylalanine or tryptophan is absent in this CDR3, likely reflecting a read error. The CDR3 DNA reads as TGTGCCTGGAGTGTAGGGCAGGGCGGCTACACCCTC. Translation gives CAWSVGQGGYTL. V is TRBV30 and J is TRBJ1-2; D may be TRBD1 (5 bases). The CDR3 extends over 12 amino acids. CDR1 and CDR2 from the germline V gene are GTSNPN and SVGIG (reference sequence). Trimming took off 0 bases at V and 8 bases at J, with 10 bases between the two ends.

CDR3 protein: CAISEVGPQHF. CDR3 coding DNA: TGTGCCATCAGTGAAGTGGGACCCCAGCATTTT. The V and J genes are TRBV10-3 and TRBJ1-5; D gene uncertain. The CDR3 spans 11 residues. Trimming took off 3 bases at V and 10 bases at J, with 7 bases between the two ends. Germline-derived CDR1 and CDR2 are ENHRY and SYGVKD.

This clonotype has just a few counts. The chain has TRBV11-2 and TRBJ2-3, with TRBD1 as a possible D gene (6 bases). Germline CDR1 SGHAT, CDR2 FQNNGV. V was trimmed by 6 bases and J by 1 base, leaving 14 bases between them. CDR3 length: 15 amino acids. The CDR3 spells CASSLSNRGTDTQYF. The DNA of the CDR3 is TGTGCCAGCAGTTTATCCAACAGGGGCACAGATACGCAGTATTTT.

With regard to this clonotype: One junction end disagrees with the germline gene, perhaps due to a read error. This chain links TRBV7-8 with TRBJ2-7; weak D call: TRBD2 (5 bases). The CDR3 spans 15 residues. Germline V gives CDR1 SGHVS, CDR2 FQNEAQ. The CDR3 protein is CARSLGGQGSYEQYF. The CDR3 nucleotides are TGTGCCCGCAGCTTAGGAGGCCAAGGGTCCTACGAGCAGTACTTC.

The chain couples TRBV10-3 to TRBJ1-2; D is unclear. The CDR3 is 15 residues long. Deletions cut 0 bases from V and 8 bases from J, with 16 bases between. Germline CDR1 and CDR2: ENHRY and SYGVKD. CDR3 amino acids: CAISESDWGIWGYTF. As DNA, the CDR3 is TGTGCCATCAGTGAGTCGGATTGGGGTATTTGGGGCTACACCTTC.

This clonotype was found many times. This chain connects TRBV7-9 to TRBJ2-1; the match to TRBD1 covers 8 bases. The trim removed 0 bases at V and 7 bases at J, leaving 8 bases unmatched. The CDR3 contains 16 residues. The germline CDR1 and CDR2 sequences are SEHNR and FQNEAQ (reference sequence). CDR3 bases: TGTGCCAGCAGCTTAGCGATCAGGGGGCTTAGGAATGAGCAGTTCTTC. Protein product: CASSLAIRGLRNEQFF. Combining the CDR3 with reference TRBV7-9 and TRBJ2-1 gives the whole variable domain DTGVSQNPRHKITKRGQNVTFRCDPISEHNRLYWYRQTLGQGPEFLTYFQNEAQLEKSRLLSDRFSAERPKGSFSTLEIQRTEQGDSAMYLCASSLAIRGLRNEQFFGPGTRLTVL.

V usage is TRBV19 and J usage is TRBJ2-7, with a possible D match to TRBD2 (5 bases). The CDR3 contains 14 residues. Germline CDR1 LNHDA, CDR2 SQIVND (reference sequence). Trimming shortened V by 3 bases and J by 6 bases, and 15 bases separated the two germline ends. The CDR3: CASSMRVPLCEQYF. The CDR3 nucleotides read TGTGCCAGTAGTATGAGGGTTCCCCTCTGCGAGCAGTACTTC.

A note on this clonotype: Mismatch with germline at one junction end may stem from a read error. This sequence joins TRBV9 and TRBJ1-2; 9 bases fit TRBD1. Germline CDR1 and CDR2: SGDLS and YYNGEE. The CDR3 has 13 amino acids. The CDR3 region is CASSDGTGSGYAF. In nucleotides, the CDR3 is TGTGCCAGCAGCGACGGGACAGGGTCTGGCTACGCCTTC. The whole variable domain, remainder taken from reference TRBV9 and TRBJ1-2, is DSGVTQTPKHLITATGQRVTLRCSPRSGDLSVYWYQQSLDQGLQFLIQYYNGEERAKGNILERFSAQQFPDLHSELNLSSLELGDSALYFCASSDGTGSGYAFGSGTRLTVV.

The chain links TRBV10-3 to TRBJ1-5, with 7 bases fitting TRBD1. The CDR3 is 15 residues long. With V trimmed by 3 bases and J by 3 bases, 5 bases remained unmatched. CDR1 and CDR2 (germline): ENHRY, SYGVKD. The DNA of the CDR3 is TGTGCCATCAGTGAAAGGGGGCTACCCAATCAGCCCCAGCATTTT. Translated: CAISERGLPNQPQHF.

This clonotype was observed many times. This chain links TRBV27 with TRBJ1-6, with TRBD1 as a possible D gene (5 bases). Trimming shortened V by 6 bases and J by 5 bases, and 17 bases separated the two germline ends. The CDR3 has 16 residues. Germline CDR1 MNHEY, CDR2 SMNVEV (reference sequence). CDR3 sequence reads: CASSRAGLGDNSPLHF. In DNA form, the CDR3 reads TGTGCCAGCAGCCGAGCGGGGCTTGGGGATAATTCACCCCTCCACTTT.

This clonotype was found many times. The rearrangement joins TRBV5-1 to TRBJ2-2; a possible D gene is TRBD1 (6 bases). The ends were cut back, 3 bases at V and 5 bases at J, with 8 bases in the middle. Per germline, CDR1 SGHRS and CDR2 YFSETQ. The CDR3 covers 13 residues. Here the CDR3 reads CASSSDRTGELFF. Written as DNA, the CDR3 is TGCGCCAGCAGCTCAGACAGGACCGGGGAGCTGTTTTTT.

This clonotype occurred many times. The chain recombines TRBV7-2 with TRBJ2-5; 9 bases agree with TRBD2. Germline V lookup: CDR1 SGHTA, CDR2 FQGNSA. V lost 1 base and J lost 5; bases outside the gene matches: 11. This CDR3 contains 17 residues. This chain's CDR3 is CASSLEKGLAGFETQYF. The CDR3 nucleotides are TGTGCCAGCAGCTTAGAGAAGGGGCTAGCGGGGTTTGAGACCCAGTACTTC.

This clonotype was counted ten times or more. The chain is built from TRBV4-3 and TRBJ2-2; 8 bases are a match to TRBD1. The germline V gene has CDR1 LGHNA and CDR2 YSLEER. The CDR3 runs 15 residues. V trimming: 0 bases; J trimming: 7 bases; junction bases outside the gene matches: 4. This CDR3 reads CASSQDAGGIGELFF. The CDR3 bases are TGCGCCAGCAGCCAAGATGCAGGGGGCATCGGGGAGCTGTTTTTT.

The chain links TRBV20-1 to TRBJ1-1, with no clear D. Trimming pared 3 bases from V and 6 bases from J, leaving 5 bases between. Germline values: CDR1 DFQATT, CDR2 SNEGSKA (reference sequence). The CDR3 contains 10 residues. The CDR3 loop reads CSASGAEAFF. The CDR3 DNA reads TGCAGTGCTAGCGGGGCTGAAGCTTTCTTT.

This clonotype has at least ten counts. The chain is built from TRBV20-1 and TRBJ2-5, with D perhaps matching TRBD1 (5 bases). V was pared by 0 bases and J by 6 bases, with 8 bases between. There are 12 residues in the CDR3. CDR1 and CDR2 (germline): DFQATT, SNEGSKA (reference sequence). CDR3 sequence: CSARDRAKTQYF. The DNA of the CDR3 is TGCAGTGCTAGAGACAGGGCGAAGACCCAGTACTTC.

This clonotype was seen many times. The genes are TRBV4-3 and TRBJ1-5; TRBD1 might be the D (6 bases). CDR3 length equals 15 residues. The V and J ends lost 1 base and 6 bases respectively, with 13 bases between them. The germline gives CDR1 LGHNA, CDR2 YSLEER. CDR3 DNA sequence: TGCGCCAGCAGCCAAGGGAGAGGGGGAGGTCAGCCCCAGCATTTT. Protein: CASSQGRGGGQPQHF.

Many counts were recorded for this clonotype. The V and J genes are TRBV6-1 and TRBJ1-4; no reliable D call. Germline assignment: CDR1 MNHNS and CDR2 SASEGT. This CDR3 contains 13 residues. Trimming left V 6 bases short and J 4 bases short, with 9 bases between. The DNA for the CDR3 is TGTGCCAGCAGCGGTAGGGATAATGAAAAACTGTTTTTT. Amino acid sequence: CASSGRDNEKLFF.

The V call is TRBV19, the J call TRBJ1-1; D remains unclear. V lost 3 bases to trimming and J lost 4 bases, with 9 bases between them. This CDR3 contains 13 residues. Germline V gives CDR1 LNHDA, CDR2 SQIVND (reference sequence). CDR3: CASSMARTTEAFF. In nucleotides, the CDR3 is TGTGCCAGTAGTATGGCGAGGACCACTGAAGCTTTCTTT.

This clonotype was seen a few times. A much larger clonotype is one base distant, so this may be a read error. The rearrangement links TRBV6-1 to TRBJ2-7, with 7 bases fitting TRBD1. The CDR3 contains 15 residues. Germline loops: CDR1 MNHNS, CDR2 SASEGT. V was pared by 6 bases and J by 2 bases, with 10 bases of the junction left unmatched. For the CDR3, the DNA is TGTGCCAGCAGGCCAGCCGGGACAGCCCCCTACGAGCAGTACGTC. Translated: CASRPAGTAPYEQYV.

The gene calls are TRBV4-2 and TRBJ2-3; D uncertain. Trimming took off 1 base at V and 14 bases at J, with 19 bases between the two ends. Per the germline V gene, CDR1 is LGHNA and CDR2 is YNFKEQ. This CDR3 is built from 14 residues. The CDR3 coding sequence is TGTGCCAGCAGCCAAGTTCCAAACACAGATATGCGGTATTTT. It encodes CASSQVPNTDMRYF.

This clonotype was seen many times. The rearrangement uses TRBV9 and TRBJ2-3; a possible D gene is TRBD2 (7 bases). Trimming cost V 4 bases and J 3 bases, with 15 bases left between them. CDR1 and CDR2 (germline): SGDLS, YYNGEE. The CDR3 length is 15 residues. CDR3 protein: CASSLGGGATDTQYF. CDR3 nucleotide sequence: TGTGCCAGCAGCTTAGGGGGGGGGGCAACAGATACGCAGTATTTT.

Remarks on this clonotype: A junction boundary mismatches the germline segment, possibly from a read error. Here the CDR3 reads CASTGGQRTYSEQFF. Here the CDR3 DNA reads TGTGCCAGCACCGGGGGCCAGCGCACCTACAGTGAGCAGTTCTTC. The chain links TRBV3-1 to TRBJ2-1; D could derive from TRBD1 or TRBD2 (6 bases each). This CDR3 is 15 amino acids long. Germline loops: CDR1 LGHDT, CDR2 YNNKEL (reference sequence).

The genes are TRBV10-3 and TRBJ2-3, with D possibly matching TRBD2 (6 bases). Germline CDR1 is ENHRY and CDR2 is SYGVKD. V shed 8 bases and J shed 5 bases, with 17 bases lying between them. The CDR3 is 14 amino acids. CDR3 protein: CAISSAGGGDTQYF. The CDR3 DNA reads as TGTGCCATCTCTTCCGCCGGGGGAGGAGATACGCAGTATTTT.

This clonotype was seen at least ten times. This sequence joins TRBV7-9 and TRBJ2-3; no definite D call. Germline V lookup: CDR1 SEHNR, CDR2 FQNEAQ (reference sequence). The CDR3 consists of 11 residues. V lost 5 bases and J 3 bases, leaving 3 bases between the germline ends. CDR3 nucleotides: TGTGCCAGCAGCACTACAGATACGCAGTATTTT. Its translation is CASSTTDTQYF.

There are many counts of this clonotype. V gene TRBV7-6 combines with J gene TRBJ1-3; 7 nucleotides align to TRBD1. The ends lost 2 bases at V and 2 bases at J; junction bases unmatched: 9. This CDR3 spans 17 amino acids. The germline gives CDR1 SGHVS, CDR2 FNYEAQ. The CDR3 DNA follows: TGTGCCAGCAGCTTAACGGTCCGACAGGGTGCTGGAAACACCATATATTTT. Protein: CASSLTVRQGAGNTIYF.